One sample yielded the 21 T cell receptor beta chains listed below, sequenced in a study of T cells in Graves' hyperthyroidism and ophthalmopathy. Regions amplified from RNA transcripts were the TCR beta CDR3 regions. First-round RT-PCR with HTBI primers amplified the TCR CDR3 region. TCRdb re-called the multiplex PCR reads through MiXCR, storing one row per CDR3 protein. The repertoire includes under 350,000 distinct CDR3 sequences, under 25% of them detected once, and around half sits in the top ten. Material for sequencing was blood. Every receptor here comes from a woman between 50 and 59 years old with Graves' hyperthyroidism.

This clonotype was detected ten times or more. The V gene is TRBV11-2, the J gene TRBJ2-1; D might be TRBD1 (5 bases). V was pared by 5 bases and J by 8 bases, with 10 bases between. The CDR3 loop spans 12 amino acids. Per the germline V gene, CDR1 is SGHAT and CDR2 is FQNNGV. CDR3 amino acids: CASSRRGDEQFF. CDR3 sequence (DNA): TGTGCCAGCAGCCGAAGGGGTGATGAGCAGTTCTTC. The full variable domain, with the rest looked up from reference TRBV11-2 and TRBJ2-1, is EAGVAQSPRYKIIEKRQSVAFWCNPISGHATLYWYQQILGQGPKLLIQFQNNGVVDDSQLPKDRFSAERLKGVDSTLKIQPAKLEDSAVYLCASSRRGDEQFFGPGTRLTVL.

This clonotype was seen only a few times. For the CDR3, the DNA is TGTGCCAGCAGTCTCTCGGTCGGATACTATGGCTACACCTTC. Its protein is CASSLSVGYYGYTF. V and J are TRBV12-3 or TRBV12-4 and TRBJ1-2; unclear D gene. This CDR3 has 14 amino acids. V was shortened by 5 bases and J by 3 bases, with 13 bases between the two germline ends.

This clonotype was counted a few times. The junction differs from germline at one of its ends, possibly a read error. The gene calls are TRBV5-1 and TRBJ1-2, with a tentative D call TRBD1 (5 bases). Germline CDR1 SGHRS, CDR2 YFSETQ. CDR3 size: 14 residues. CDR3 sequence: CASSDRTLNYGYTF. CDR3 sequence (DNA): TGTGCCAGCAGTGATAGGACACTTAACTATGGTTACACCTTC.

CDR3 region: CASSNQGESYGYTF. The CDR3 nucleotides read TGCGCCAGCAGCAATCAGGGGGAGTCGTATGGCTACACCTTC. V gene TRBV5-1 combines with J gene TRBJ1-2; TRBD1 matches 7 bases. Germline V gene sequence: CDR1 SGHRS, CDR2 YFSETQ. V was clipped by 4 bases and J by 5 bases; unmatched bases: 8. This CDR3 has 14 amino acids. Using reference TRBV5-1 and TRBJ1-2 for the parts outside the CDR3, the full variable domain is KAGVTQTPRYLIKTRGQQVTLSCSPISGHRSVSWYQQTPGQGLQFLFEYFSETQRNKGNFPGRFSGRQFSNSRSEMNVSTLELGDSALYLCASSNQGESYGYTFGSGTRLTVV.

This clonotype was counted ten times or more. The chain joins TRBV7-9 to TRBJ2-1; 9 nucleotides align to TRBD2. Germline V CDR1 and CDR2: SEHNR, FQNEAQ (reference sequence). The CDR3 has 20 amino acids. V trimming: 3 bases; J trimming: 5 bases; junction bases outside the gene matches: 20. CDR3 bases: TGTGCCAGCAGCTTTTCCCCCGTTACTAGCGGGCGACTAGGGCACAATGAGCAGTTCTTC. Protein sequence: CASSFSPVTSGRLGHNEQFF. Combining the CDR3 with reference TRBV7-9 and TRBJ2-1 gives the whole variable domain DTGVSQNPRHKITKRGQNVTFRCDPISEHNRLYWYRQTLGQGPEFLTYFQNEAQLEKSRLLSDRFSAERPKGSFSTLEIQRTEQGDSAMYLCASSFSPVTSGRLGHNEQFFGPGTRLTVL.

This chain joins TRBV5-6 and TRBJ1-1; D is perhaps TRBD1 (6 bases). Germline values: CDR1 SGHDT, CDR2 YYEEEE. Trimming left V 2 bases short and J 5 bases short, with 19 bases between. CDR3 length: 16 residues. The CDR3: CASSLAQGNRRTEAFF. CDR3 DNA: TGTGCCAGCAGCTTAGCACAGGGAAATAGGAGGACTGAAGCTTTCTTT.

This clonotype was recorded at least ten times. The chain joins TRBV10-3 to TRBJ2-5; 9 bases are shared with TRBD2. The CDR3 runs 13 residues. The V and J ends lost 7 bases and 4 bases, in that order; junction bases with no gene match: 4. CDR1 is ENHRY, CDR2 SYGVKD, per germline. In nucleotides, the CDR3 is TGTGCCATCAATAGCGGGGGTGGAGAGACCCAGTACTTC. It specifies CAINSGGGETQYF.

This clonotype was detected ten times or more. The chain recombines TRBV20-1 with TRBJ2-5, with 12 bases fitting TRBD2. This CDR3 has 14 amino acids. The germline gives CDR1 DFQATT, CDR2 SNEGSKA (reference sequence). V trimming: 1 base; J trimming: 7 bases; junction bases outside the gene matches: 4. This chain's CDR3 is CSARGASGRGTQYF. CDR3 coding DNA: TGCAGTGCTAGAGGGGCTAGCGGGAGGGGGACCCAGTACTTC.

This clonotype was counted ten times or more. The CDR3 spells CASSLYRGREQYF. CDR3 bases: TGTGCCAGCAGCCTTTACAGGGGGCGCGAGCAGTACTTC. The chain has TRBV7-3 and TRBJ2-7; 9 bases map to TRBD1. V lost 5 bases to trimming and J lost 6 bases; unmatched junction nucleotides: 5. Germline V gives CDR1 SGHTA, CDR2 FQGTGA. This CDR3 region has 13 residues. Full variable domain (outside the CDR3, taken from reference TRBV7-3 and TRBJ2-7): GAGVSQTPSNKVTEKGKYVELRCDPISGHTALYWYRQSLGQGPEFLIYFQGTGAADDSGLPNDRFFAVRPEGSVSTLKIQRTERGDSAVYLCASSLYRGREQYFGPGTRLTVT.

This clonotype was counted ten times or more. This sequence joins TRBV7-9 and TRBJ1-4; no definite D call. Germline V gives CDR1 SEHNR, CDR2 FQNEAQ (reference sequence). V gave up 3 bases and J gave up 4 bases, with 12 bases separating them. The CDR3 sequence is 15 residues long. The CDR3 reads CASSFEGLLNEKLFF. The CDR3 DNA reads TGTGCCAGCAGCTTTGAGGGCTTGCTTAATGAAAAACTGTTTTTT.

This sequence joins TRBV19 and TRBJ1-5; D is uncertain. V lost 7 bases and J lost 6, with 19 bases in between. The V gene's germline CDR1 is LNHDA and CDR2 SQIVND (reference sequence). The CDR3 runs 15 residues. The CDR3 spells CASTSQGQVVQPQHF. The CDR3, as DNA: TGTGCCAGTACCTCTCAAGGGCAGGTCGTTCAGCCCCAGCATTTT.

This clonotype was counted between two and nine times. The chain couples TRBV3-1 to TRBJ1-1; no firm D call. CDR1 is LGHDT and CDR2 is YNNKEL in the germline V gene (reference sequence). Trimming cost V 1 base and J 6 bases, with 21 bases left between them. This CDR3 has 17 amino acids. The CDR3 nucleotides read TGTGCCAGCAGCCAAGTAGGTGAACACCCGCGTTTCTCTGAAGCTTTCTTT. Its protein is CASSQVGEHPRFSEAFF.

This clonotype was seen ten or more times. The chain joins TRBV27 to TRBJ2-3; tentative D call: TRBD1 (6 bases). V lost 6 bases to trimming and J lost 2 bases, with 12 bases between them. The CDR3 loop spans 14 amino acids. Germline V gene lookup returns CDR1 MNHEY and CDR2 SMNVEV (reference sequence). The chain's CDR3 is CASSLGQLTDTQYF. CDR3 coding DNA: TGTGCCAGCAGCCTTGGACAGCTCACAGATACGCAGTATTTT.

There are many counts of this clonotype. This chain joins TRBV3-1 and TRBJ2-4; 8 bases map to TRBD2. CDR1 is LGHDT and CDR2 is YNNKEL in the germline V gene (reference sequence). The CDR3 runs 18 residues. The trim removed 0 bases at V and 0 bases at J, leaving 7 bases unmatched. CDR3 loop: CASSQDLYSGGAKNIQYF. Here the CDR3 DNA reads TGTGCCAGCAGCCAAGATCTATACAGCGGGGGAGCCAAAAACATTCAGTACTTC.

The J gene is TRBJ2-1, the V gene TRBV7-9; D is undetermined. The V and J ends lost 1 base and 12 bases respectively, with 16 bases between them. In germline, CDR1 is SEHNR, CDR2 FQNEAQ (reference sequence). This CDR3 is built from 14 residues. This CDR3 reads CASSLDDPPVGQFF. The CDR3 DNA sequence: TGTGCCAGCAGCTTAGACGACCCTCCAGTGGGGCAGTTCTTC.

The chain couples TRBV2 to TRBJ2-2, with no clear D. Germline V gene sequence: CDR1 SNHLY, CDR2 FYNNEI. Between the trimmed V and J ends, which lost 4 bases and 9 bases, there was a span of 3 bases. This CDR3 contains 10 residues. CDR3 residues: CASSGRELFF. As DNA, the CDR3 is TGTGCCAGCAGTGGTAGGGAGCTGTTTTTT.

Notes on this clonotype: This may arise from a read error, as a much more abundant clone is one base away. The rearrangement joins TRBV12-3 or TRBV12-4 to TRBJ2-5; no clear D. The CDR3 contains 13 residues. V lost 5 bases and J lost 7, with 14 bases in between. The CDR3, as DNA: TGTGCCAGCAGTGGCACAGTGGCCAGGACCCAGTACTTC. Its protein product is CASSGTVARTQYF.

This clonotype showed up many times. The genes are TRBV5-1 and TRBJ2-1; 8 bases are a match to TRBD1. The CDR3 contains 14 residues. V was pared by 0 bases and J by 9 bases, with 5 bases of the junction left unmatched. Germline assignment: CDR1 SGHRS and CDR2 YFSETQ. The CDR3 sequence: CASSLDRQGTEQFF. The CDR3 bases are TGCGCCAGCAGCTTGGACCGACAGGGGACTGAGCAGTTCTTC. Looking up the rest from reference TRBV5-1 and TRBJ2-1 gives the full variable domain: KAGVTQTPRYLIKTRGQQVTLSCSPISGHRSVSWYQQTPGQGLQFLFEYFSETQRNKGNFPGRFSGRQFSNSRSEMNVSTLELGDSALYLCASSLDRQGTEQFFGPGTRLTVL.

As to this clonotype: With a much larger clone just one base away, this may be a read error. The rearrangement joins TRBV7-9 to TRBJ2-1; TRBD2 agrees at 10 bases. The CDR3 spans 15 residues. CDR1 is SEHNR and CDR2 is FQNEAQ in the germline V gene (reference sequence). V lost 0 bases, J lost 6 bases, and 2 bases stayed unmatched. CDR3 region: CASSLASGGFNEQFF. CDR3 bases: TGTGCCAGCAGCTTAGCTAGCGGGGGGTTCAATGAGCAGTTCTTC. Based on the CDR3 plus reference TRBV7-9 and TRBJ2-1, the full variable domain is DTGVSQNPRHKITKRGQNVTFRCDPISEHNRLYWYRQTLGQGPEFLTYFQNEAQLEKSRLLSDRFSAERPKGSFSTLEIQRTEQGDSAMYLCASSLASGGFNEQFFGPGTRLTVL.

This rearrangement joins TRBV15 to TRBJ2-5; D not resolved. Germline V gives CDR1 LNHNV, CDR2 YYDKDF (reference sequence). V was shortened by 1 base and J by 0 bases, with 3 bases between the two germline ends. The CDR3 contains 13 residues. The CDR3 region has the DNA TGTGCCACCAGCAGAGGGGACCAAGAGACCCAGTACTTC. As protein: CATSRGDQETQYF.

The J gene is TRBJ2-7, the V gene TRBV25-1; TRBD1 agrees at 8 bases. Unmatched junction bases numbered 9, after V lost 7 bases and J lost 7 bases. Germline assignment: CDR1 MGHDK and CDR2 SYGVNS. The CDR3 contains 13 residues. The CDR3 coding sequence is TGTGCCAGCACCCGCGGACAGGGTATAGAGCAGTACTTC. This gives the protein CASTRGQGIEQYF.